A single sample gave rise to the 2 T cell receptor beta chains below, sequenced in a study of tumor and adjacent non-tumor tissue in lung cancer. The library came from three nested PCR rounds adapted from ARM-PCR protocols. TCRdb reprocessed the multiplex PCR reads via MiXCR and lists one record per CDR3 protein. The sample consists of roughly 90,000 distinct CDR3 sequences, around 76% of them appearing once. No cell sorting was done before RNA was extracted from the tissue. Distant lung tissue was collected more than 3 cm away from the tumor edge. The specimen sequenced was distant non-tumor lung tissue. The receptor source for this set is a woman aged 45-60 years with non-small cell lung cancer.

The rearrangement links TRBV6-5 to TRBJ2-4; D call uncertain. The CDR3 is made up of 9 amino acids. From germline, CDR1 is MNHEY and CDR2 SVGAGI. Trimming took 2 bases from V and 15 from J, leaving 5 bases between them. CDR3 sequence: CASSYSRYF. For the CDR3, the DNA is TGTGCCAGCAGTTACAGTAGGTACTTC.

Comment on this clonotype: A much larger clonotype is one base distant, so this may be a read error. This sequence joins TRBV12-3 or TRBV12-4 and TRBJ2-5; 9 nucleotides align to TRBD2. CDR3 length: 14 amino acids. The CDR3, as DNA: TGTGCCGGCAGTTTACAACTAGCGGGAGAGACCCAGTACTTC. It encodes CAGSLQLAGETQYF.